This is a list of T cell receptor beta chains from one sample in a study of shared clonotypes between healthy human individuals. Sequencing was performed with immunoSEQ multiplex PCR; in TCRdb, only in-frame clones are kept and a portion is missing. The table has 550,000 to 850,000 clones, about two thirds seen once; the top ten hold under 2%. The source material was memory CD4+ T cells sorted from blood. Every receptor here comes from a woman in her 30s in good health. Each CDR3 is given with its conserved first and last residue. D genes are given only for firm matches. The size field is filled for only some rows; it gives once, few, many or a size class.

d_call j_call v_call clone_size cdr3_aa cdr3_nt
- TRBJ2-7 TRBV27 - CASSLNWGTYEQYF TGTGCCAGCAGTTTGAATTGGGGGACCTACGAGCAGTACTTC
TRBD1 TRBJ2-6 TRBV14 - CASSPVGQGAAGANVLTF TGTGCCAGCAGCCCCGTGGGACAGGGGGCGGCTGGGGCCAACGTCCTGACTTTC
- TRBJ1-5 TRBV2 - CASSGSDSNQPQHF TGTGCCAGCAGCGGGTCGGACAGCAATCAGCCCCAGCATTTT
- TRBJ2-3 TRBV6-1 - CASRLGPPDTQYF TGTGCCAGCCGCCTTGGTCCCCCAGATACGCAGTATTTT
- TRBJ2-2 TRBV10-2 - CASSESWGAGELFF TGCGCCAGCAGTGAGAGTTGGGGGGCAGGGGAGCTGTTTTTT
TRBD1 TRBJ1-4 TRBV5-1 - CASSLGQGSEKLFF TGCGCCAGCAGCTTGGGACAGGGGTCTGAAAAACTGTTTTTT
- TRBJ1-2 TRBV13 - CASSLGRVFYGYTF TGTGCCAGCAGCTTAGGTAGGGTCTTCTATGGCTACACCTTC
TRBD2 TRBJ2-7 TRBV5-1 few CASSFERENEQYF TGCGCCAGCAGCTTTGAGCGGGAGAACGAGCAGTACTTC
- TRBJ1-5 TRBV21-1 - CASSNLGQGLTHSNQPQHF TGTGCCAGCAGCAACCTGGGACAGGGTTTAACCCATAGCAATCAGCCCCAGCATTTT
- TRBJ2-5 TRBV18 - CASSPRLLDPETQYF TGTGCCAGCTCACCACGGTTGTTGGATCCAGAGACCCAGTACTTC
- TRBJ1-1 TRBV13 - CASSYGQPKAEAFF TGTGCCAGCAGCTACGGACAGCCGAAGGCGGAAGCTTTCTTT
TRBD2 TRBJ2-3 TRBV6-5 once CASSSTSGARDTQYF TGTGCCAGCAGTTCGACTAGCGGGGCGAGAGATACGCAGTATTTT
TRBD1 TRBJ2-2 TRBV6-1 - CASSEPGGITGELFF TGTGCCAGCAGTGAACCAGGGGGCATAACCGGGGAGCTGTTTTTT
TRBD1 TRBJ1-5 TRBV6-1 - CASSETGGAGQPQHF TGTGCCAGCAGTGAAACAGGGGGCGCGGGGCAGCCCCAGCATTTT
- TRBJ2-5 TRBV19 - CASSDQAASGKETQYF TGTGCCAGTAGTGACCAGGCGGCCAGTGGGAAAGAGACCCAGTACTTC
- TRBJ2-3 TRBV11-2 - CASSLPSLDTQYF TGTGCCAGCAGCTTGCCATCTTTAGATACGCAGTATTTT
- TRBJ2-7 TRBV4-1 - CASSQERGSYEQYF TGCGCCAGCAGCCAAGAACGGGGTAGCTACGAGCAGTACTTC
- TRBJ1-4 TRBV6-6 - CASSRVRDRYEKLFF TGTGCCAGCAGTAGGGTCCGGGACCGATATGAAAAACTGTTTTTT
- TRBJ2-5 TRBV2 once CASSAGTLETQYF TGTGCCAGCAGTGCCGGGACATTAGAGACCCAGTACTTC
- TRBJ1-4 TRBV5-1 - CASSLRSSEKLFF TGCGCCAGCAGCTTGCGGAGTTCTGAAAAACTGTTTTTT
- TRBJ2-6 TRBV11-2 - CASSIYGVSGANVLTF TGTGCCAGCAGCATATACGGGGTTTCTGGGGCCAACGTCCTGACTTTC